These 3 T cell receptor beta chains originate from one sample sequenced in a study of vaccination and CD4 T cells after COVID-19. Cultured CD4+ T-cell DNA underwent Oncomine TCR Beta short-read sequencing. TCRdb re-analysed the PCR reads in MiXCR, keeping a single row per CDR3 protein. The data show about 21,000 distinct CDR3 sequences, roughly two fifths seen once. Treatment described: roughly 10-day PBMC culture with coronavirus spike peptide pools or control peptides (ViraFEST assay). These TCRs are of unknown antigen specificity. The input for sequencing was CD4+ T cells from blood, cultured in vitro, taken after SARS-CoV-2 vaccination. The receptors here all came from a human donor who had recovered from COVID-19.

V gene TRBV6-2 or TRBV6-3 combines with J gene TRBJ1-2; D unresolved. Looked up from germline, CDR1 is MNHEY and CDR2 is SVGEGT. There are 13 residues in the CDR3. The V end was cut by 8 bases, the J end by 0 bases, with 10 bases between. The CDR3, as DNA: TGTGCCAGCCGCGAAGAGACTAACTATGGCTACACCTTC. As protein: CASREETNYGYTF.

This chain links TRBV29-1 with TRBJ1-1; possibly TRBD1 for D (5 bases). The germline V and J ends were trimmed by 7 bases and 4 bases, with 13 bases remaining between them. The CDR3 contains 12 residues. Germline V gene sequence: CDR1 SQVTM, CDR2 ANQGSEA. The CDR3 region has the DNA TGCAGCGCGGGACCCCCGGCCACTGAAGCTTTCTTT. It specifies CSAGPPATEAFF. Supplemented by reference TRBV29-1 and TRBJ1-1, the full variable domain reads SAVISQKPSRDICQRGTSLTIQCQVDSQVTMMFWYRQQPGQSLTLIATANQGSEATYESGFVIDKFPISRPNLTFSTLTVSNMSPEDSSIYLCSAGPPATEAFFGQGTRLTVV.

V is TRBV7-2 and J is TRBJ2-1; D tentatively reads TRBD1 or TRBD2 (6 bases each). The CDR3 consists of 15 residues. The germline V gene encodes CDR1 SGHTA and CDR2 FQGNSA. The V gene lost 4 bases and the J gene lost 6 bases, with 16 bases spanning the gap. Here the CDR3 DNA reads TGTGCCAGCAGCTATTTTCTAGGAGGGGGCAATGAGCAGTTCTTC. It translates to CASSYFLGGGNEQFF.